The 27 T cell receptor beta chains below all came from one sample that was sequenced in a study of CD8 T cells in ankylosing spondylitis. Study results and caveats: In ankylosing spondylitis blood, a motif of about 8 highly homologous TCR beta variants appeared characteristic.

What these receptors recognize is not known. TCRdb re-called the 5' RACE reads through MiXCR, storing one row per CDR3 protein. Of approximately 300,000 distinct CDR3 sequences in the sample, 6.5% to 10% are singletons; the top ten hold just over 14%. Sequencing was carried out using blood, either unsorted or a sorted T cell fraction (not recorded which). These receptors all stem from a male donor with ankylosing spondylitis.

In DNA, the CDR3 is TGTGCCAGCTCACCCCGACAGGGGGTGGATAATTCACCCCTCCACTTT. Translating it yields CASSPRQGVDNSPLHF. The gene calls are TRBV18 and TRBJ1-6; 9 bases match TRBD1. J was trimmed by 5 bases and V by 3 bases; bases with no gene match: 5. Germline assignment: CDR1 KGHSH and CDR2 LQKENI. There are 16 residues in the CDR3.

This clonotype was seen a few times. J is TRBJ2-2 and V is TRBV20-1; TRBD1 aligns across 9 bases. The J segment lost 0 bases and the V segment lost 6 bases, leaving 5 bases of the junction unmatched. The CDR3 is made up of 15 amino acids. Looked up from germline, CDR1 is DFQATT and CDR2 is SNEGSKA (reference sequence). CDR3 in DNA: TGCAGTGCCACGACAGGGGGGGCGAACACCGGGGAGCTGTTTTTT. Its translation: CSATTGGANTGELFF.

The V gene is TRBV5-4, the J gene TRBJ2-1, with 7 bases identical to TRBD1. The germline V gene has CDR1 SGHNT and CDR2 YYREEE (reference sequence). The CDR3 extends over 17 amino acids. The J segment lost 6 bases and the V segment lost 4 bases, leaving 16 bases of the junction unmatched. The CDR3 DNA is TGTGCCAGCAGCCTGATTCTGGGGACAGTTCATACCAATGAGCAGTTCTTC. It codes for CASSLILGTVHTNEQFF.

V and J are TRBV9 and TRBJ2-1; the D gene is possibly TRBD1 (7 bases). CDR3 size: 16 residues. V was clipped by 4 bases and J by 3 bases, with 17 bases between them. Looked up from germline, CDR1 is SGDLS and CDR2 is YYNGEE. The CDR3 region has the DNA TGTGCCAGCAGCCCAGGGGGGAACGGGTTCTACAATGAGCAGTTCTTC. It translates to CASSPGGNGFYNEQFF.

This clonotype was picked up a small number of times. The CDR3 sequence is CASSQAPTGLAGRYEQYF. CDR3 DNA sequence: TGTGCCAGCAGCCAAGCCCCAACCGGACTAGCGGGACGGTACGAGCAGTACTTC. This chain uses TRBV3-1 with TRBJ2-7; 12 bases line up with TRBD2. From germline, CDR1 is LGHDT and CDR2 YNNKEL (reference sequence). Losses at the gene ends were 1 base for V and 4 bases for J; bases not matched to a gene: 11. The CDR3 spans 18 residues.

To note about this clonotype: This CDR3 fails to terminate in the conserved phenylalanine or tryptophan, so it likely reflects a read error. This CDR3 reads CSARPSLGDSNEQFL. The CDR3 coding sequence is TGCAGTGCTAGGCCCTCCCTGGGAGACTCGAATGAGCAGTTCCTC. The chain carries TRBV20-1 and TRBJ2-1, with D tentatively TRBD2 (5 bases). This CDR3 is 15 amino acids long. Germline CDR1 reads DFQATT; CDR2 reads SNEGSKA (reference sequence). V lost 3 bases to trimming and J lost 7 bases, with 19 bases between them.

This clonotype showed up many times. V and J are TRBV2 and TRBJ2-1; TRBD2 is a possible D gene (6 bases). The CDR3 length is 16 residues. V lost 1 base to trimming and J lost 6 bases, with 16 bases between them. CDR1 is SNHLY, CDR2 FYNNEI, per germline. The chain's CDR3 is CASSEGTGTYLNEQFF. Written as DNA, the CDR3 is TGTGCCAGCAGTGAAGGGACCGGGACTTACCTCAATGAGCAGTTCTTC.

V is TRBV7-3 and J is TRBJ2-5, with 9 bases matching TRBD2. Germline V gives CDR1 SGHTA, CDR2 FQGTGA. CDR3 length: 17 residues. Trimming removed 0 bases from V and 5 bases from J; junction bases left unmatched: 10. CDR3 protein: CASSLTGPTSGGETQYF. CDR3 DNA sequence: TGTGCCAGCAGCTTAACGGGGCCGACTAGCGGAGGGGAGACCCAGTACTTC.

This clonotype occurred a few times. The V gene is TRBV7-9, the J gene TRBJ1-5, with D maybe TRBD1 (5 bases). Germline CDR1 and CDR2: SEHNR and FQNEAQ (reference sequence). The CDR3 spans 12 residues. Trimming cost V 4 bases and J 5 bases, with 6 bases left between them. CDR3 protein: CASSWGDQPQHF. The CDR3 DNA reads TGTGCCAGCAGCTGGGGGGATCAGCCCCAGCATTTT.

This sequence joins TRBV11-1 and TRBJ2-7; 14 bases are shared with TRBD2. In germline, CDR1 is SGHAT, CDR2 FQDESV (reference sequence). This CDR3 has 15 residues. V shed 4 bases and J 3 bases; nucleotides not matched to a gene: 2. CDR3 in DNA: TGTGCCAGCAGCTACGGACTAGCGGGAGGCTACGAGCAGTACTTC. It encodes CASSYGLAGGYEQYF.

This clonotype occurred a few times. The gene calls are TRBV5-1 and TRBJ2-3; the match to TRBD2 covers 16 bases. Trimming removed 4 bases from V and 3 bases from J; junction bases left unmatched: 2. CDR1 and CDR2 (germline): SGHRS, YFSETQ. The CDR3 runs 16 residues. The chain's CDR3 is CASSPGLAGGTDTQYF. The CDR3 DNA sequence: TGCGCCAGCAGCCCGGGACTAGCGGGAGGGACAGATACGCAGTATTTT.

This rearrangement joins TRBV5-1 to TRBJ2-1; 10 bases fit TRBD2. CDR3 length equals 15 residues. Looked up from germline, CDR1 is SGHRS and CDR2 is YFSETQ. With V trimmed by 0 bases and J by 6 bases, 3 bases remained unmatched. This CDR3 reads CASSLVSSGGNEQFF. The CDR3 DNA is TGCGCCAGCAGCTTGGTCTCTAGCGGGGGCAATGAGCAGTTCTTC.

The table lists this clonotype with a few counts. The chain links TRBV5-4 to TRBJ2-1; 10 bases match TRBD2. The V segment lost 3 bases and the J segment 6 bases; nucleotides outside the gene matches: 9. Germline lookup yields CDR1 SGHNT and CDR2 YYREEE (reference sequence). The CDR3 spans 16 residues. The CDR3 nucleotides are TGTGCCAGCAGCTCTCCAACTAGCGGGAAGTTCAATGAGCAGTTCTTC. This encodes CASSSPTSGKFNEQFF. Based on the CDR3 plus reference TRBV5-4 and TRBJ2-1, the full variable domain is ETGVTQSPTHLIKTRGQQVTLRCSSQSGHNTVSWYQQALGQGPQFIFQYYREEENGRGNFPPRFSGLQFPNYSSELNVNALELDDSALYLCASSSPTSGKFNEQFFGPGTRLTVL.

This clonotype was counted at least ten times. The chain recombines TRBV28 with TRBJ2-3, with TRBD2 identical over 8 bases. CDR3 length equals 15 residues. The ends lost 7 bases at V and 0 bases at J; junction bases unmatched: 6. Germline CDR1 and CDR2: MDHEN and SYDVKM. CDR3 protein: CASIARGGSTDTQYF. The CDR3, as DNA: TGTGCCAGCATTGCCCGCGGGGGGAGCACAGATACGCAGTATTTT.

This clonotype was counted a few times. This sequence joins TRBV29-1 and TRBJ2-1; D not certain. Germline values: CDR1 SQVTM, CDR2 ANQGSEA. This CDR3 contains 13 residues. V was cut by 7 bases and J by 4 bases, with 14 bases left in between. The CDR3 here is CSADVVWYNEQFF. The CDR3 bases are TGCAGCGCAGACGTGGTTTGGTACAATGAGCAGTTCTTC.

The chain recombines TRBV29-1 with TRBJ2-7, with TRBD1 as a possible D gene (5 bases). The V and J ends lost 6 bases and 6 bases respectively, with 15 bases between them. This CDR3 contains 12 residues. In germline, CDR1 is SQVTM, CDR2 ANQGSEA. CDR3 bases: TGCAGCGTCCGGACATCCTCCATCGAGCAGTACTTC. The encoded protein is CSVRTSSIEQYF.

This clonotype was counted only a few times. The chain employs TRBV30 and TRBJ2-3, with D possibly matching TRBD2 (5 bases). V was trimmed by 4 bases and J by 5 bases, leaving 19 bases between them. Germline CDR1 is GTSNPN and CDR2 is SVGIG (reference sequence). CDR3 length: 15 amino acids. The CDR3 spells CAWTARALSGDTQYF. The CDR3 bases are TGTGCCTGGACGGCGCGGGCCCTGTCTGGAGATACGCAGTATTTT.

This clonotype was detected only a few times. The chain uses TRBV15 and TRBJ2-1; maybe TRBD2 (5 bases). Trimming took off 3 bases at V and 9 bases at J, with 12 bases between the two ends. Germline CDR1 is LNHNV and CDR2 is YYDKDF (reference sequence). The CDR3 covers 13 residues. CDR3 amino acids: CATSRASGGEQFF. The CDR3, as DNA: TGTGCCACCAGCAGGGCTAGTGGAGGTGAGCAGTTCTTC.

This clonotype has just a few counts. This chain joins TRBV7-9 and TRBJ2-1; 10 bases align to TRBD2. V was pared by 5 bases and J by 10 bases, with 11 bases of the junction left unmatched. CDR1 is SEHNR, CDR2 FQNEAQ, per germline (reference sequence). CDR3 size: 15 residues. The CDR3: CASSLQSGRAVEQFF. The CDR3 DNA reads as TGTGCCAGCAGCCTACAGAGCGGGAGGGCCGTAGAGCAGTTCTTC.

The rearrangement links TRBV4-1 to TRBJ2-1, with 8 bases aligning to TRBD1. CDR1 is MGHRA, CDR2 YSYEKL, per germline. The CDR3 loop spans 16 amino acids. J was trimmed by 3 bases and V by 1 base; bases with no gene match: 5. The CDR3 region has the DNA TGCGCCAGCAGCCAAGCCGCAGGGGGCGTCTACAATGAGCAGTTCTTC. Its protein is CASSQAAGGVYNEQFF.

This clonotype came up a few times. The chain joins TRBV28 to TRBJ1-5, with D hard to call. CDR3 length: 14 residues. Germline V gene sequence: CDR1 MDHEN, CDR2 SYDVKM. V lost 7 bases and J lost 2, with 12 bases in between. CDR3 amino acids: CASMRVWGNQPQHF. The CDR3 nucleotides are TGTGCCAGCATGAGGGTTTGGGGCAATCAGCCCCAGCATTTT.

J is TRBJ1-5 and V is TRBV6-1, with 8 nucleotides matching TRBD1. The J segment lost 0 bases and the V segment lost 4 bases, leaving 8 bases of the junction unmatched. The germline V gene encodes CDR1 MNHNS and CDR2 SASEGT. This CDR3 is 17 amino acids long. CDR3 residues: CASSVPWTGSSNQPQHF. The CDR3 DNA is TGTGCCAGCAGTGTGCCGTGGACAGGGAGTAGCAATCAGCCCCAGCATTTT.

This clonotype has more than one count but fewer than ten. The chain combines TRBV12-3 or TRBV12-4 with TRBJ2-7; D not resolved. The CDR3 covers 11 residues. Trimming removed 3 bases from V and 5 bases from J, with 5 bases in between. The CDR3 loop reads CASSFKDEQYF. DNA for the CDR3: TGTGCCAGCAGTTTTAAGGACGAGCAGTACTTC.

A few counts support this clonotype. V and J are TRBV5-1 and TRBJ2-1; D is possibly TRBD2 (5 bases). The V end lost 3 bases, the J end lost 8 bases, and 15 bases lay between the germline ends. Germline values: CDR1 SGHRS, CDR2 YFSETQ. This CDR3 is 14 amino acids long. CDR3 region: CASSYGIGIHEQFF. In DNA, the CDR3 is TGCGCCAGCAGCTATGGCATCGGGATCCATGAGCAGTTCTTC.

The sample holds many counts of this clonotype. CDR3 loop: CATSTSSYNEQFF. Here the CDR3 DNA reads TGTGCCACTTCGACAAGCTCCTACAATGAGCAGTTCTTC. This chain uses TRBV19 with TRBJ2-1; no firm D call. V lost 10 bases, J lost 0 bases, and 10 bases lay in between. The germline V gene has CDR1 LNHDA and CDR2 SQIVND (reference sequence). This CDR3 contains 13 residues.

Notes on this clonotype: The junction departs from germline at one end; a sequencing error may be responsible. The CDR3 DNA sequence: TGTGCCAGCAGTTGGGGCCGAGGGGGGCTGAACTCTGAAGCTTTCTTT. This gives the protein CASSWGRGGLNSEAFF. The chain has TRBV6-5 and TRBJ1-1, with D maybe TRBD1 (6 bases). The germline V gene has CDR1 MNHEY and CDR2 SVGAGI. This CDR3 contains 16 residues.

This clonotype was observed many times. V is TRBV29-1 and J is TRBJ2-1, with a tentative D call TRBD2 (5 bases). Trimming pared 5 bases from V and 10 bases from J, leaving 18 bases between. The CDR3 is made up of 13 amino acids. CDR1 is SQVTM, CDR2 ANQGSEA, per germline. The CDR3 coding sequence is TGCAGCGTTTTTGGAACGGCAGGACTCGAGCAGTTCTTC. This codes for CSVFGTAGLEQFF.